The 26 T cell receptor beta chains listed next were all sequenced from one sample in a study of blood T cell repertoires in COVID-19 (dated by TCRdb to 2019 to 2021). The library was obtained by the immunoSEQ multiplex PCR assay. Not all clones reach the TCRdb copy of this immuneACCESS table, which keeps in-frame sequences only. Checked studies attribute under half of the gap to unresolved V genes and leave the rest unexplained. For this sample the table gives about 81,000 clones, of which roughly 86% were detected only once. Clones ranked in the top ten supply 20% to 30% of the sample. Sequenced input: peripheral blood. These TCRs come from a human donor in a cohort sampled during active COVID-19.

The CDR3 reads CATSTSGPQETQYF. The CDR3 DNA follows: TGTGCCACCAGCACCTCGGGTCCGCAAGAGACCCAGTACTTC. V is TRBV15 and J is TRBJ2-5; D unclear. In germline, CDR1 is LNHNV, CDR2 YYDKDF (reference sequence). CDR3 length: 14 residues. With 4 bases removed from V and 2 bases from J, the gap between germline ends came to 11 bases.

CDR3 loop: CAWSLERQWEYEQYF. The DNA of the CDR3 is TGTGCCTGGAGCTTAGAGCGGCAATGGGAATACGAGCAGTACTTC. V gene TRBV30 combines with J gene TRBJ2-7, with D tentatively TRBD2 (5 bases). The length of the CDR3 is 15 residues. The V gene lost 3 bases and the J gene lost 4 bases, with 19 bases spanning the gap. Germline lookup yields CDR1 GTSNPN and CDR2 SVGIG (reference sequence).

This rearrangement joins TRBV9 to TRBJ1-1, with D tentatively TRBD1 (6 bases). The CDR3 length is 15 residues. Germline CDR1 and CDR2: SGDLS and YYNGEE. The V gene lost 1 base and the J gene lost 1 base, with 11 bases spanning the gap. Written as DNA, the CDR3 is TGTGCCAGCAGCGTATTTAGGGGGACGAACACTGAAGCTTTCTTT. This codes for CASSVFRGTNTEAFF.

V and J are TRBV27 and TRBJ1-4; 7 bases match TRBD1. V lost 6 bases and J lost 5; bases outside the gene matches: 12. This CDR3 spans 16 amino acids. Germline CDR1 reads MNHEY; CDR2 reads SMNVEV (reference sequence). The CDR3 spells CASSHPAGTVNEKLFF. DNA for the CDR3: TGTGCCAGCAGCCATCCCGCCGGGACAGTAAATGAAAAACTGTTTTTT.

The gene calls are TRBV9 and TRBJ2-5, with TRBD2 matching 7 bases. The CDR3 spans 14 residues. Germline V lookup: CDR1 SGDLS, CDR2 YYNGEE. The V gene end was trimmed by 0 bases and the J gene end by 2 bases; junction bases not matched to a gene: 1. In nucleotides, the CDR3 is TGTGCCAGCAGCGTAGGCGGGGGACAAGAGACCCAGTACTTC. It yields the protein CASSVGGGQETQYF.

This clone was seen a single time. The chain has TRBV5-6 and TRBJ1-2; possibly TRBD1 for D (6 bases). The V and J ends lost 3 bases and 0 bases respectively, with 12 bases between them. This CDR3 contains 15 residues. Germline CDR1 reads SGHDT; CDR2 reads YYEEEE. The CDR3 here is CASSSRDTANYGYTF. The CDR3 DNA reads as TGTGCCAGCAGCTCCCGGGACACCGCTAACTATGGCTACACCTTC.

The V and J genes are TRBV4-3 and TRBJ2-1, with D tentatively TRBD2 (5 bases). V gave up 0 bases and J gave up 14 bases, with 17 bases separating them. Germline V CDR1 and CDR2: LGHNA, YSLEER. CDR3 length equals 14 residues. The CDR3 DNA sequence: TGCGCCAGCAGCCAAGATCTGCGAGGGCCCGAGGAGTTCTTC. Its protein product is CASSQDLRGPEEFF.

This chain connects TRBV2 to TRBJ2-3; TRBD2 matches at 10 bases. Unmatched junction bases numbered 3, after V lost 6 bases and J lost 0 bases. The germline V gene has CDR1 SNHLY and CDR2 FYNNEI. This CDR3 is 15 amino acids long. The CDR3 DNA follows: TGTGCCAGCAGGAAGCGGGAGGGTAGCACAGATACGCAGTATTTT. It codes for CASRKREGSTDTQYF.

The gene calls are TRBV10-3 and TRBJ2-1; TRBD2 is a possible D gene (6 bases). Trimming cost V 2 bases and J 12 bases, with 11 bases left between them. Germline V CDR1 and CDR2: ENHRY, SYGVKD. CDR3 length equals 12 residues. The CDR3 sequence: CAISEGGAGQFF. The DNA for the CDR3 is TGTGCCATCAGTGAGGGAGGGGCTGGGCAGTTCTTC.

The rearrangement joins TRBV19 to TRBJ2-3, with D tentatively TRBD2 (6 bases). Germline V gene sequence: CDR1 LNHDA, CDR2 SQIVND (reference sequence). The CDR3 runs to 14 residues. Trimming took 7 bases from V and 6 from J, leaving 17 bases between them. CDR3 sequence reads: CASKGRTGADTQYF. Written as DNA, the CDR3 is TGTGCCAGTAAGGGGAGGACGGGAGCGGATACGCAGTATTTT.

The CDR3 sequence: CASSDGRDTGELFF. The CDR3 DNA reads TGTGCCAGCAGTGACGGGAGGGACACCGGGGAGCTGTTTTTT. V gene TRBV6-4 combines with J gene TRBJ2-2; 7 nucleotides match TRBD2. CDR1 is MRHNA and CDR2 is SNTAGT in the germline V gene. The V segment lost 2 bases and the J segment 3 bases; nucleotides outside the gene matches: 0. The CDR3 extends over 14 amino acids.

J is TRBJ2-2 and V is TRBV14; D call uncertain. The germline CDR1 and CDR2 sequences are SGHDN and FVKESK. The CDR3 loop spans 16 amino acids. Trimming left V 1 base short and J 1 base short, with 10 bases between. This chain's CDR3 is CASSQGTAVNTGELFF. In DNA, the CDR3 is TGTGCCAGCAGCCAAGGCACAGCAGTGAACACCGGGGAGCTGTTTTTT. The entire variable domain, with the rest obtained from reference TRBV14 and TRBJ2-2, is as follows: EAGVTQFPSHSVIEKGQTVTLRCDPISGHDNLYWYRRVMGKEIKFLLHFVKESKQDESGMPNNRFLAERTGGTYSTLKVQPAELEDSGVYFCASSQGTAVNTGELFFGEGSRLTVL.

This chain's CDR3 is CASSVDSRSYGYTF. In nucleotides, the CDR3 is TGTGCCAGCAGTGTGGACAGCCGGAGCTATGGCTACACCTTC. This chain connects TRBV2 to TRBJ1-2; D may be TRBD1 (6 bases). Trimming took 4 bases from V and 4 from J, leaving 13 bases between them. Germline V CDR1 and CDR2: SNHLY, FYNNEI. CDR3 length: 14 amino acids.

This chain joins TRBV28 and TRBJ2-3, with D unresolved. The ends were cut back, 3 bases at V and 4 bases at J, with 17 bases in the middle. This CDR3 spans 16 amino acids. Per the germline V gene, CDR1 is MDHEN and CDR2 is SYDVKM. CDR3 bases: TGTGCCAGCAGTTTTGCCACTCCGAACCGTCCAGATACGCAGTATTTT. Amino acid sequence: CASSFATPNRPDTQYF.

V and J are TRBV11-3 and TRBJ1-3, with 7 positions matching TRBD1. Germline V CDR1 and CDR2: SGHNT, YENEEA. The CDR3 extends over 15 amino acids. V trimming: 2 bases; J trimming: 1 base; junction bases outside the gene matches: 2. This CDR3 is CASSLTTGSGNTIYF. The CDR3 DNA sequence: TGTGCCAGCAGCTTAACGACAGGGTCTGGAAACACCATATATTTT.

This chain uses TRBV7-2 with TRBJ2-2; possible D gene TRBD1, 6 bases. Trimming pared 5 bases from V and 1 base from J, leaving 11 bases between. This CDR3 comprises 15 residues. CDR1 SGHTA and CDR2 FQGNSA come from the germline V gene. The CDR3 here is CASSGQGRNTGELFF. CDR3 bases: TGTGCCAGCAGCGGCCAGGGGAGGAACACCGGGGAGCTGTTTTTT.

The V gene is TRBV7-2, the J gene TRBJ2-2, with 8 bases aligning to TRBD2. Unmatched junction bases numbered 5, after V lost 2 bases and J lost 6 bases. Germline CDR1 SGHTA, CDR2 FQGNSA. The CDR3 contains 15 residues. CDR3 protein: CASSLIAGTAGELFF. As DNA, the CDR3 is TGTGCCAGCAGCTTAATAGCGGGGACGGCCGGGGAGCTGTTTTTT.

The genes are TRBV5-1 and TRBJ2-3, with D uncertain. Trimming pared 4 bases from V and 0 bases from J, leaving 12 bases between. The CDR3 has 15 amino acids. CDR1 is SGHRS and CDR2 is YFSETQ in the germline V gene. As DNA, the CDR3 is TGCGCCAGCAGCGATTTAGATCTTAGCACAGATACGCAGTATTTT. It yields the protein CASSDLDLSTDTQYF.

This chain joins TRBV5-6 and TRBJ2-7; a possible D gene is TRBD2 (7 bases). This CDR3 is 17 amino acids long. V lost 0 bases and J 5 bases, leaving 21 bases between the germline ends. Germline V lookup: CDR1 SGHDT, CDR2 YYEEEE. CDR3 sequence reads: CASSLASWRGPVHEQYF. In nucleotides, the CDR3 is TGTGCCAGCAGCTTGGCCTCATGGCGGGGGCCCGTCCACGAGCAGTACTTC.

The chain uses TRBV27 and TRBJ2-1; D may be TRBD2 (6 bases). Between the trimmed V and J ends, which lost 0 bases and 1 base, there was a span of 10 bases. This CDR3 is 16 amino acids long. Germline values: CDR1 MNHEY, CDR2 SMNVEV (reference sequence). Here the CDR3 DNA reads TGTGCCAGCAGTTTATCAACTAGCACATCCTACAATGAGCAGTTCTTC. Protein: CASSLSTSTSYNEQFF.

Comments on this clone: The sample holds other DNA sequences that translate to the same CDR3. The CDR3 here is CASSLGRGGRTYEQYF. In DNA, the CDR3 is TGTGCCAGCAGCTTAGGGAGGGGGGGCAGGACCTACGAGCAGTACTTC. The rearrangement links TRBV13 to TRBJ2-7, with D possibly being TRBD2 (7 bases). Trimming removed 0 bases at V and 2 bases at J, with 14 bases between. Germline V gene sequence: CDR1 PRHDT, CDR2 FYEKMQ (reference sequence). The CDR3 is 16 amino acids.

The V gene is TRBV10-2, the J gene TRBJ1-6, with 7 positions matching TRBD1. This CDR3 is 14 amino acids long. Germline CDR1 reads WSHSY; CDR2 reads SAAADI. V trimming: 6 bases; J trimming: 6 bases; junction bases outside the gene matches: 5. The CDR3 sequence is CASRKDRSNSPLHF. The CDR3 bases are TGCGCCAGCAGGAAGGACAGGAGTAATTCACCCCTCCACTTT.

This rearrangement joins TRBV3-1 (or the pseudogene TRBV3-2) to TRBJ1-1, with 9 bases that match TRBD1. The CDR3 contains 13 residues. Unmatched junction bases numbered 8, after V lost 4 bases and J lost 11 bases. The V gene's germline CDR1 is LGHDT and CDR2 YNNKEL (reference sequence). CDR3 bases: TGTGCCAGCAGCCCCCAGGGGACAGGGCATGCTTTCTTT. As protein: CASSPQGTGHAFF.

The sample holds one count of this clone. The CDR3 nucleotides are TGTGCCAGCAGCCCACTCCAGGGCACCGGGGAGCTGTTTTTT. Amino acids: CASSPLQGTGELFF. This chain uses TRBV9 with TRBJ2-2; maybe TRBD1 (5 bases). V lost 4 bases to trimming and J lost 4 bases, with 11 bases between them. Germline loops: CDR1 SGDLS, CDR2 YYNGEE. The CDR3 runs to 14 residues.

This chain uses TRBV28 with TRBJ1-2; unclear D gene. The CDR3 is 12 residues long. Germline V CDR1 and CDR2: MDHEN, SYDVKM. V lost 11 bases and J lost 4, with 14 bases in between. CDR3 nucleotide sequence: TGTGCCCTCTTTGGGCCCATCTATGGCTACACCTTC. Amino acid sequence: CALFGPIYGYTF.

The chain recombines TRBV7-8 with TRBJ2-1; 8 bases agree with TRBD2. Germline CDR1 reads SGHVS; CDR2 reads FQNEAQ. J lost 5 bases, V lost 5 bases, and 5 bases had no gene match. CDR3 length equals 14 residues. For the CDR3, the DNA is TGTGCCAGCAGCCCACTAGCGGAGGACAATGAGCAGTTCTTC. Translated: CASSPLAEDNEQFF. Using reference TRBV7-8 and TRBJ2-1 for the parts outside the CDR3, the full variable domain is GAGVSQSPRYKVAKRGQDVALRCDPISGHVSLFWYQQALGQGPEFLTYFQNEAQLDKSGLPSDRFFAERPEGSVSTLKIQRTQQEDSAVYLCASSPLAEDNEQFFGPGTRLTVL.